This T cell receptor (beta chain) was observed in a study of T-cell reconstitution after alpha-beta-depleted transplantation in children. This clonotype was seen at least ten times. Its antigen is not identified. Preparation of the TCRbeta library was carried out with unique molecular identifiers. MiXCR, applied by TCRdb to the PCR reads, yields one record per CDR3 protein. This sample has fewer than 700,000 distinct CDR3 sequences, with roughly 24% found just once. Germline V gene sequence: CDR1 SGHVS, CDR2 FQNEAQ. Trimming took off 3 bases at V and 5 bases at J, with 16 bases between the two ends. The CDR3 totals 15 residues. Findings and limits, study-wide: Once a year had passed after transplant, T-cell counts and diversity came mostly from newly produced T cells.

This receptor was identified in a boy under three years old who had a stem cell transplant for acute myeloid leukemia, so the T cells may come from the graft donor. The sequences come from PBMCs, mostly from graft donor cells, collected 360 days after TCRalphabeta/CD19-depleted stem cell transplant. The chain is built from TRBV7-8 and TRBJ1-1; a possible D gene is TRBD1 (5 bases). The CDR3 nucleotides are TGTGCCAGCAGCTTCGACAATTGGGGCACAACTGAAGCTTTCTTT. This gives the protein CASSFDNWGTTEAFF.